This TCR beta chain was profiled in a study of blood T cell repertoires in COVID-19. Across the whole study: COVID-19 samples collected from the United States, Italy and Spain covered acute and convalescent phases. Nucleic acid was either cDNA or gDNA, and it came from T cells, B-cell-depleted T cells, or PBMCs.

Authors' analysis steps: Estimates of nucleated cell counts were drawn from the amplification of reference gene primers. The assay was immunoSEQ multiplex PCR, and TCRdb's table has in-frame clones only and misses some. The DNA was the basis for D and trimming; V, J and clone size are from that table. This table holds about 210,000 clones, 82% found once. V lost 0 bases to trimming and J lost 3 bases, with 7 bases between them. From germline, CDR1 is SGHKS and CDR2 YYEKEE (reference sequence). The CDR3 extends over 14 amino acids. While infection was still active, Seattle patients were enrolled and then followed longitudinally.

This TCR was recovered from a woman aged 60-75 years with COVID-19, enrolled during active disease. The chain links TRBV5-5 to TRBJ1-5, with D perhaps matching TRBD1 (6 bases). The sequenced material came from peripheral blood. This CDR3 reads CASSLEGVNQPQHF. For the CDR3, the DNA is TGTGCCAGCAGCTTGGAGGGGGTCAATCAGCCCCAGCATTTT.